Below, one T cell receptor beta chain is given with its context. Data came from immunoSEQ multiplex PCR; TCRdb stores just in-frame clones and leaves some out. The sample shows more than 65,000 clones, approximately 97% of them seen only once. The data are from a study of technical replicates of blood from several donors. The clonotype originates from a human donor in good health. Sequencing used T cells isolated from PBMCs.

This chain's CDR3 is CASSSRDRKPYEQYF. As DNA, the CDR3 is TGTGCCAGCAGCTCCCGGGACAGGAAACCCTACGAGCAGTACTTC. The rearrangement joins TRBV7-2 to TRBJ2-7, with 8 bases matching TRBD1. The CDR3 covers 15 residues. V lost 4 bases, J lost 2 bases, and 7 bases stayed unmatched. Germline-derived CDR1 and CDR2 are SGHTA and FQGNSA.